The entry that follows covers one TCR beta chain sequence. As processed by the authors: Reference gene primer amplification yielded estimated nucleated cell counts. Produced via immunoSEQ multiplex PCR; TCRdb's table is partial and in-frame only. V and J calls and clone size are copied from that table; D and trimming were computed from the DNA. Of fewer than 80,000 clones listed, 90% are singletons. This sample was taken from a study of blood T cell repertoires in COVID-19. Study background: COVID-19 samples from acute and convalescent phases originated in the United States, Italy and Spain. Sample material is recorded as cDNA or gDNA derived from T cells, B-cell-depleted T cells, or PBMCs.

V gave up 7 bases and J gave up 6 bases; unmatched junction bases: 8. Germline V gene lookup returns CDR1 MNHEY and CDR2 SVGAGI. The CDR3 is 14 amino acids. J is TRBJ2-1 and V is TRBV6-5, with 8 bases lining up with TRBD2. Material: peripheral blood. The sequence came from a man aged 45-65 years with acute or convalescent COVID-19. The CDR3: CASTLGGASNEQFF. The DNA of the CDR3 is TGTGCCAGCACCCTCGGGGGGGCCTCCAATGAGCAGTTCTTC.